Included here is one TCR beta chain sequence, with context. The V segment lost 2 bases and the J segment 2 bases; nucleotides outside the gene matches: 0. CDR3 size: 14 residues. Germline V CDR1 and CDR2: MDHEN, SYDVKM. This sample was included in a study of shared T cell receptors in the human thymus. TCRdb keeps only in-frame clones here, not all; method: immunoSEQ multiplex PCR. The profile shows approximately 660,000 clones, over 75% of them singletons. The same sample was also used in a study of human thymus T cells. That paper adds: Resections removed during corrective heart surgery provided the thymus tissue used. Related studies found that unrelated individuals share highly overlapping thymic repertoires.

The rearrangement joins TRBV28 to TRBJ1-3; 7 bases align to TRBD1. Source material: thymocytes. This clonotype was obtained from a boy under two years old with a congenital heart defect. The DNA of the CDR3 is TGTGCCAGCAGTTTACAGGGGGCTGGAAACACCATATATTTT. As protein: CASSLQGAGNTIYF.